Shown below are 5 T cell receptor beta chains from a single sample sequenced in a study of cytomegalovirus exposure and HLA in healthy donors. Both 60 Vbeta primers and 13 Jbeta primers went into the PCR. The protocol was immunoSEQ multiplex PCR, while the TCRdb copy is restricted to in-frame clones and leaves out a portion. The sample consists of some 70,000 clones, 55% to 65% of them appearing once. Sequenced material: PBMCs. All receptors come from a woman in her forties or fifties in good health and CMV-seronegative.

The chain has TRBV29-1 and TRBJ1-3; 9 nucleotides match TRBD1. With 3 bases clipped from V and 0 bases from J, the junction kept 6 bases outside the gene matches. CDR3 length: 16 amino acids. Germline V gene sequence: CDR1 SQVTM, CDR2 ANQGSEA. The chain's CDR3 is CSVEGQGQSSGNTIYF. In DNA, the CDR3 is TGCAGCGTTGAGGGACAGGGACAGTCCTCTGGAAACACCATATATTTT.

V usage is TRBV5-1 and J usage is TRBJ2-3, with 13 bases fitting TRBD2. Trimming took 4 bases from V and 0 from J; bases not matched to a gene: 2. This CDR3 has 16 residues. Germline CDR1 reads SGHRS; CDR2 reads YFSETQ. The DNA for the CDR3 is TGCGCCAGCAGCGAGGGACTAGCGGGAAGCACAGATACGCAGTATTTT. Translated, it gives CASSEGLAGSTDTQYF. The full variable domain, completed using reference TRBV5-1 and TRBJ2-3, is KAGVTQTPRYLIKTRGQQVTLSCSPISGHRSVSWYQQTPGQGLQFLFEYFSETQRNKGNFPGRFSGRQFSNSRSEMNVSTLELGDSALYLCASSEGLAGSTDTQYFGPGTRLTVL.

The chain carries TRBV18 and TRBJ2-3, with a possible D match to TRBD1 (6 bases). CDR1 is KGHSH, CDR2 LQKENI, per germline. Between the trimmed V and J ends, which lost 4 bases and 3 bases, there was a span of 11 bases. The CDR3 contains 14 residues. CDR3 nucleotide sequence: TGTGCCAGCTCACACCTTGACAGGACAGATACGCAGTATTTT. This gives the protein CASSHLDRTDTQYF.

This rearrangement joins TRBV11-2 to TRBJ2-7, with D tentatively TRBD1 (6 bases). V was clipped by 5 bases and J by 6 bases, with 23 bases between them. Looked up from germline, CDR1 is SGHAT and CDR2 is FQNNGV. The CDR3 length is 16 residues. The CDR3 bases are TGTGCCAGCAGCCCGTTTGGGGGCCTAAGGACCTCCGAGCAGTACTTC. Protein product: CASSPFGGLRTSEQYF.

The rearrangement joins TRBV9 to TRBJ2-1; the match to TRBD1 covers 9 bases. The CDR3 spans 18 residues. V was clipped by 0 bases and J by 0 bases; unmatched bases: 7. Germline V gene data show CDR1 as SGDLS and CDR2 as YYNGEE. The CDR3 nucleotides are TGTGCCAGCAGCGTAGGGGGACAGGGTCCCAGCTCCTACAATGAGCAGTTCTTC. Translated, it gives CASSVGGQGPSSYNEQFF.